A selection of T cell receptor beta chains follows, all from one sample in a study of CD8 T cells in ankylosing spondylitis. TCRdb itself ran the 5' RACE reads through MiXCR, one entry per CDR3 protein. The sample includes 150,000 to 200,000 distinct CDR3 sequences, roughly 20% of them seen just once. Sequencing was performed on blood, either unsorted or a sorted T cell fraction (not recorded which). The receptor source for this set is a male donor aged 10-35 years with ankylosing spondylitis or in good health (not recorded which). CDR3s include the opening cysteine and the closing phenylalanine or tryptophan. D genes are given only for firm matches. Clone sizes are given selectively: once, few, many, or a class where the clone is expanded.

size	V	J	D	DNA	CDR3
.	TRBV1	TRBJ2-3	.	TGCACCAGCACCCCCCTTTATGGTGGTACAGATACGCAGTATTTT	CTSTPLYGGTDTQYF
many	TRBV24-1	TRBJ2-5	.	TGTGCCACCTCCAATCCGGCAGCAAAAGAGACCCAGTACTTC	CATSNPAAKETQYF
.	TRBV29-1	TRBJ2-7	.	TGCAGCGTAGCGGGCAGCTCCTACGAGCAGTACTTC	CSVAGSSYEQYF
.	TRBV24-1	TRBJ2-1	.	TGTGCCACCAGTGATTCCCTGAGTGAGCAGTTCTTC	CATSDSLSEQFF
many	TRBV7-8	TRBJ2-5	TRBD2	TGTGCCAGCACCAAAGCCCCAGCGGGAGTCGGGGAGACCCAGTACTTC	CASTKAPAGVGETQYF
many	TRBV4-3	TRBJ1-2	TRBD1	TGCGCCAGCAGCCAAGATATACGACATGGGACAGCTAACTATGGCTACACCTTC	CASSQDIRHGTANYGYTF
many	TRBV12-3/TRBV12-4	TRBJ2-1	TRBD2	TGTGCCAGCATCCGACGCGGGAGGGCCAATGAGCAGTTCTTC	CASIRRGRANEQFF
many	TRBV5-5	TRBJ1-4	.	TGTGCCAGCAGCAAGCGGACATTTTCAACTAATGAAAAACTGTTTTTT	CASSKRTFSTNEKLFF
.	TRBV28	TRBJ2-4	.	TGTGCCAGCAGTTTAGGTCCTCTGGAAGTCGTAGCCAAAAACATTCAGTACTTC	CASSLGPLEVVAKNIQYF
.	TRBV20-1	TRBJ2-3	.	TGCAGTGCTAGTTTCCTCCGTAGCACAGATACGCAGTATTTT	CSASFLRSTDTQYF
many	TRBV6-6	TRBJ1-2	.	TGTGCCAGCAGCCCGGACAGAAAGAATGGCTACACCTTC	CASSPDRKNGYTF
many	TRBV6-2/TRBV6-3	TRBJ1-2	TRBD1	TGTGCCAGCCAAAGACACGGACAGGCCTATGGCTACACCTTC	CASQRHGQAYGYTF
.	TRBV20-1	TRBJ2-5	.	TGCAGTGCTGAGATGGACGAGACCCAGTACTTC	CSAEMDETQYF
.	TRBV20-1	TRBJ2-1	TRBD2	TGCAGTGCTAGGTCCCGGGGGGGGTATGAGCAGTTCTTC	CSARSRGGYEQFF
many	TRBV6-6	TRBJ1-5	.	TGTGCCAGCAGTTACTCAGGACAGCAAAATAGCAATCAGCCCCAGCATTTT	CASSYSGQQNSNQPQHF
many	TRBV30	TRBJ1-5	.	TGTGCCTCAGGGGAGGGTTACGGGGGAAATCAGCCCCAGCATTTT	CASGEGYGGNQPQHF
many	TRBV6-5	TRBJ2-1	TRBD2	TGTGCCAGCAGTAACCTCGGACTAGCGGTCTACAATGAGCAGTTCTTC	CASSNLGLAVYNEQFF
few	TRBV7-3	TRBJ2-3	TRBD1	TGTGCCAGCAGCGAGGGACAGGGGGTAACAGATACGCAGTATTTT	CASSEGQGVTDTQYF
many	TRBV4-1	TRBJ2-5	.	TGCGCCAGCAGCCAAGATTTACCCGGGCTCGTTGGAGAGACCCAGTACTTC	CASSQDLPGLVGETQYF
many	TRBV6-5	TRBJ1-2	.	TGTGCCAGCAGTTCGGGACACTCCTATGGCTACACCTTC	CASSSGHSYGYTF
.	TRBV20-1	TRBJ2-3	.	TGCAGTGCTAGAGATACGGGGGACGCGAGGGGGCCAGATACGCAGTATTTT	CSARDTGDARGPDTQYF
.	TRBV7-2	TRBJ2-1	.	TGTGCCAGCAGCGCCTTCTTGACTAGGGGGGCGATCAATGAGCAGTTCTTC	CASSAFLTRGAINEQFF
many	TRBV6-4	TRBJ2-6	.	TGTGCCAGCAGTGATTGGGGGGGCGCTATGGCTGGGGCCAACGTCCTGACTTTC	CASSDWGGAMAGANVLTF
many	TRBV4-3	TRBJ2-3	TRBD1	TGCGCCAGCAGCCAAGATCAGGGACAGGATCTAGGCACAGATACGCAGTATTTT	CASSQDQGQDLGTDTQYF
many	TRBV3-1	TRBJ2-1	TRBD2	TGTGCCAGCAGCCCGCCAGCGGGAGAGGTGCAGTTCTTC	CASSPPAGEVQFF
.	TRBV29-1	TRBJ1-1	.	TGCAGCCTTACAAGCAACACTGAAGCTTTCTTT	CSLTSNTEAFF
many	TRBV5-5	TRBJ1-2	TRBD1	TGTGCCAGCAGTCCTCGGACAGGGCCCTATGGCTACACCTTC	CASSPRTGPYGYTF
few	TRBV19	TRBJ1-3	.	TGTGCCAGTAGTATAACGCTTGGAATGGCGGCTGGAAACACCATATATTTT	CASSITLGMAAGNTIYF
many	TRBV12-3/TRBV12-4	TRBJ1-5	TRBD1	TGTGCCAGCAGTTTTTTCCCCCCCGGGACAGGGTACAATCAGCCCCAGCATTTT	CASSFFPPGTGYNQPQHF
many	TRBV30	TRBJ1-4	.	TGTGCCGGTTCAGGGACAACTAATGAAAAACTGTTTTTT	CAGSGTTNEKLFF
many	TRBV19	TRBJ2-1	TRBD2	TGTGCCAGTAGTACCGGGGGGGGCAATGAGCAGTTCTTC	CASSTGGGNEQFF
many	TRBV28	TRBJ2-5	.	TGTGCCAGCAGCCAGGGGGGGGTACCGGGGACCCAGTACTTC	CASSQGGVPGTQYF
many	TRBV12-3/TRBV12-4	TRBJ1-6	TRBD1	TGTGCCAGCAGCGGGGACAGCTCACCCCTCCACTTT	CASSGDSSPLHF
many	TRBV12-3/TRBV12-4	TRBJ2-6	.	TGTGCCAGCAGTTTAATTACGGTTTGGGTCCCCGAACCTGGGGCCAACGTCCTGACTTTC	CASSLITVWVPEPGANVLTF
many	TRBV7-3	TRBJ2-1	TRBD2	TGTGCCAGCAGCTCGCTGGGGAGGGAGGGCTCCTACAATGAGCAGTTCTTC	CASSSLGREGSYNEQFF
many	TRBV5-6	TRBJ2-2	.	TGTGCCAGCAGCCCGGAGGCCCGGAGGACCGGGGAGCTGTTTTTT	CASSPEARRTGELFF
many	TRBV12-3/TRBV12-4	TRBJ2-3	.	TGTGCCAGCAGTTTTAGTGGCATCGACAGAGACACAGATACGCAGTATTTT	CASSFSGIDRDTDTQYF
many	TRBV5-1	TRBJ2-3	.	TGCGCCAGCTTAAAGAGCGGGTCCACAGATACGCAGTATTTT	CASLKSGSTDTQYF
many	TRBV5-1	TRBJ2-3	TRBD2	TGCGCCAGCAGCCTGCGGGGGGGCGATACGCAGTATTTT	CASSLRGGDTQYF
.	TRBV27	TRBJ2-1	.	TGTGCCAGCAGTTTATTGAATGAGCAGTTCTTC	CASSLLNEQFF
many	TRBV10-3	TRBJ1-2	.	TGTGCCATCAGGCCCCTCGGGGGGTCGTACGATGGCTACACCTTC	CAIRPLGGSYDGYTF
many	TRBV2	TRBJ1-1	.	TGTGCCAGCACGGGCAGGGCGGCGCAGATGAACACTGAAGCTTTCTTT	CASTGRAAQMNTEAFF